This entry lists 13 T cell receptor beta chains sequenced from one sample in a study of early T cells in non-severe SARS-CoV-2 infection. TCRdb fed the 5' RACE reads into MiXCR, producing one record per CDR3 protein. This sample has fewer than 55,000 distinct CDR3 sequences; around a tenth occur once, and the top ten carry 4.2%. The sequencing sample was made of whole blood. The receptors here all came from an adult who was a healthcare worker with PCR-confirmed SARS-CoV-2 infection or an uninfected control (not recorded which).

This clonotype was recorded many times. The chain joins TRBV27 to TRBJ2-1; no firm D call. V dropped 4 bases and J dropped 7 bases, with 17 bases sitting between them. Germline lookup yields CDR1 MNHEY and CDR2 SMNVEV (reference sequence). The CDR3 has 15 amino acids. The CDR3 is CASSWTRRVGNEQFF. CDR3 nucleotides: TGTGCCAGCAGTTGGACGAGAAGGGTCGGGAATGAGCAGTTCTTC.

This clonotype was counted ten times or more. The genes are TRBV5-5 and TRBJ1-1; 7 bases line up with TRBD1. V lost 4 bases to trimming and J lost 4 bases; unmatched junction nucleotides: 1. CDR3 length equals 12 residues. Germline loops: CDR1 SGHKS, CDR2 YYEKEE (reference sequence). This CDR3 is CASSHRGTEAFF. CDR3 bases: TGTGCCAGCAGCCACAGGGGCACTGAAGCTTTCTTT.

The chain combines TRBV6-4 with TRBJ2-1; 8 bases are a match to TRBD1. CDR1 and CDR2 (germline): MRHNA, SNTAGT. The CDR3 is made up of 14 amino acids. The V segment lost 4 bases and the J segment 8 bases; nucleotides outside the gene matches: 7. The CDR3 coding sequence is TGTGCCAGCAGTGTTGAGAAGGACAGGGATGAGCAGTTCTTC. It encodes CASSVEKDRDEQFF.

The chain employs TRBV11-2 and TRBJ2-2, with 8 bases aligning to TRBD2. The germline CDR1 and CDR2 sequences are SGHAT and FQNNGV. This CDR3 has 19 residues. V shed 1 base, J shed 4 bases, and the junction held 14 bases outside the gene matches. In DNA, the CDR3 is TGTGCCAGCAGCTTAGTCTGGCCGGGGGGGCAGAGAAGCACCGGGGAGCTGTTTTTT. Amino acids: CASSLVWPGGQRSTGELFF. Variable domain in full (rest from reference TRBV11-2 and TRBJ2-2): EAGVAQSPRYKIIEKRQSVAFWCNPISGHATLYWYQQILGQGPKLLIQFQNNGVVDDSQLPKDRFSAERLKGVDSTLKIQPAKLEDSAVYLCASSLVWPGGQRSTGELFFGEGSRLTVL.

This clonotype was observed at least ten times. V is TRBV29-1 and J is TRBJ2-7; 11 nucleotides agree with TRBD1. CDR1 is SQVTM, CDR2 ANQGSEA, per germline. V lost 5 bases, J lost 6 bases, and 6 bases stayed unmatched. The CDR3 has 13 residues. CDR3 nucleotide sequence: TGCAGCGTTACTCGGACAGGGGGCAGCGAGCAGTACTTC. Amino acid sequence: CSVTRTGGSEQYF.

The sample holds many counts of this clonotype. The rearrangement joins TRBV30 to TRBJ1-5, with 9 bases fitting TRBD1. J gave up 7 bases and V 2 bases, and 12 bases lay outside the gene matches. Germline CDR1 is GTSNPN and CDR2 is SVGIG (reference sequence). The CDR3 covers 16 residues. The CDR3 sequence is CAWSRKVGQGRQPQHF. CDR3 in DNA: TGTGCCTGGAGTCGGAAGGTTGGACAGGGGCGCCAGCCCCAGCATTTT. Together with reference TRBV30 and TRBJ1-5, the CDR3 gives the full variable domain: SQTIHQWPATLVQPVGSPLSLECTVEGTSNPNLYWYRQAAGRGLQLLFYSVGIGQISSEVPQNLSASRPQDRQFILSSKKLLLSDSGFYLCAWSRKVGQGRQPQHFGDGTRLSIL.

This clonotype was seen many times. V is TRBV5-1 and J is TRBJ2-7; D is possibly TRBD1 or TRBD2 (5 bases each). Germline CDR1 reads SGHRS; CDR2 reads YFSETQ. CDR3 size: 14 residues. Trimming removed 0 bases at V and 5 bases at J, with 12 bases between. CDR3 sequence reads: CASSLATRGDEQYF. The CDR3, as DNA: TGCGCCAGCAGCTTGGCCACTCGAGGGGACGAGCAGTACTTC.

This clonotype occurred many times. The chain links TRBV20-1 to TRBJ1-3; possible D gene TRBD1, 5 bases. The CDR3 runs to 15 residues. In germline, CDR1 is DFQATT, CDR2 SNEGSKA (reference sequence). V was trimmed by 6 bases and J by 8 bases, leaving 23 bases between them. CDR3 residues: CSANSPAEGVDTIYF. DNA for the CDR3: TGCAGTGCCAATTCCCCGGCGGAAGGGGTAGACACCATATATTTT.

The chain carries TRBV7-9 and TRBJ2-7, with D possibly TRBD2 on 6 matching bases. This CDR3 spans 13 amino acids. V dropped 5 bases and J dropped 3 bases, with 11 bases sitting between them. The germline V gene has CDR1 SEHNR and CDR2 FQNEAQ (reference sequence). The CDR3 spells CASSPTGDYEQYF. The CDR3 bases are TGTGCCAGCAGCCCGACGGGAGACTACGAGCAGTACTTC.

This clonotype has a count of ten or more. The rearrangement joins TRBV6-5 to TRBJ2-5; the D gene is possibly TRBD2 (5 bases). The CDR3 spans 14 residues. Per germline, CDR1 MNHEY and CDR2 SVGAGI. V was trimmed by 4 bases and J by 0 bases, leaving 9 bases between them. DNA for the CDR3: TGTGCCAGCAGTTTTGGGAGTTACCAAGAGACCCAGTACTTC. Residues: CASSFGSYQETQYF.

This chain links TRBV6-5 with TRBJ1-1, with 7 bases matching TRBD1. CDR3 length: 13 residues. Trimming removed 6 bases from V and 2 bases from J; junction bases left unmatched: 3. The germline V gene encodes CDR1 MNHEY and CDR2 SVGAGI. The CDR3 DNA follows: TGTGCCAGCAGACGGGACAGCAACACTGAAGCTTTCTTT. Its protein is CASRRDSNTEAFF.

Only a few counts were recorded for this clonotype. The chain joins TRBV29-1 to TRBJ2-5; the match to TRBD1 covers 7 bases. This CDR3 is built from 12 residues. Unmatched junction bases numbered 6, after V lost 6 bases and J lost 5 bases. Germline CDR1 reads SQVTM; CDR2 reads ANQGSEA. The CDR3 protein is CSVPGTAETQYF. In DNA, the CDR3 is TGCAGCGTGCCCGGGACAGCCGAGACCCAGTACTTC. Full variable domain (remainder filled in from reference TRBV29-1 and TRBJ2-5): SAVISQKPSRDICQRGTSLTIQCQVDSQVTMMFWYRQQPGQSLTLIATANQGSEATYESGFVIDKFPISRPNLTFSTLTVSNMSPEDSSIYLCSVPGTAETQYFGPGTRLLVL.

This rearrangement joins TRBV5-1 to TRBJ2-7; D possibly matches TRBD1 or TRBD2 (5 bases each). The V and J ends lost 1 base and 2 bases respectively, with 10 bases between them. CDR1 SGHRS and CDR2 YFSETQ come from the germline V gene. The CDR3 has 14 residues. The CDR3 is CASSLRDQTYEQYF. The CDR3 DNA reads as TGCGCCAGCAGCTTGCGGGACCAGACCTACGAGCAGTACTTC.